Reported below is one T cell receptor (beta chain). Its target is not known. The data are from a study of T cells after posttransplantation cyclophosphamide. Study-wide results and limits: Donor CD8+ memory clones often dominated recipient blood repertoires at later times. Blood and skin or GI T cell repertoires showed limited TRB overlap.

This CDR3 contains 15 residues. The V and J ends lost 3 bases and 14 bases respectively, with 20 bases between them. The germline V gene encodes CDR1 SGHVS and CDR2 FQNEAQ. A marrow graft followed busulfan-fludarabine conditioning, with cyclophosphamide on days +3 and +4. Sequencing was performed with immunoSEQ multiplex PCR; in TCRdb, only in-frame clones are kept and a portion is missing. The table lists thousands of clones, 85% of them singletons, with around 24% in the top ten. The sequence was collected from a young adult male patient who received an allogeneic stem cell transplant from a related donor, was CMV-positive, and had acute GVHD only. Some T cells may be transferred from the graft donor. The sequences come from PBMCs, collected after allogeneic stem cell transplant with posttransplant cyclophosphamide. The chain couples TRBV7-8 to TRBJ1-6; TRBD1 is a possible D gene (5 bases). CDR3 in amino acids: CASSFSGTQGQALHF. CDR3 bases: TGTGCCAGCAGCTTTTCCGGGACTCAGGGTCAAGCCCTCCACTTT.